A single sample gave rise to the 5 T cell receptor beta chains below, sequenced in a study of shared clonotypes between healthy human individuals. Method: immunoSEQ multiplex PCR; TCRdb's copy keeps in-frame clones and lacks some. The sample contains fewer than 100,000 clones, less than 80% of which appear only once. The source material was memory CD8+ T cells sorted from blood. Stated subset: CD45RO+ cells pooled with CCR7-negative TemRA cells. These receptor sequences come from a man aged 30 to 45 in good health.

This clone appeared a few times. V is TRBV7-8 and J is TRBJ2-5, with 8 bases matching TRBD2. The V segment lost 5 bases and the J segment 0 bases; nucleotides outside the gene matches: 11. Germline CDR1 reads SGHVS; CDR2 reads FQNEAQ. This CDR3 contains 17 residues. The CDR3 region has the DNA TGTGCCAGCAGCCAACCAGCGGGAGACATGTACCAAGAGACCCAGTACTTC. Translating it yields CASSQPAGDMYQETQYF.

The chain's CDR3 is CASSSLDSSGELFF. The DNA for the CDR3 is TGTGCCAGCAGTTCCCTGGACAGTTCCGGGGAGCTGTTTTTT. The chain uses TRBV28 and TRBJ2-2; weak D call: TRBD1 (6 bases). The CDR3 has 14 residues. Trimming removed 4 bases from V and 6 bases from J, with 12 bases in between. Germline assignment: CDR1 MDHEN and CDR2 SYDVKM.

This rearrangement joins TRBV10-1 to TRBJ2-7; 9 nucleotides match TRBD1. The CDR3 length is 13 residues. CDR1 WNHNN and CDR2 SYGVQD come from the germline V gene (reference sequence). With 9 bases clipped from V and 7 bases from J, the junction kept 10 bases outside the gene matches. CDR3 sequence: CARPGQGAGEQYF. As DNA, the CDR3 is TGCGCCAGACCGGGACAGGGAGCTGGGGAGCAGTACTTC.

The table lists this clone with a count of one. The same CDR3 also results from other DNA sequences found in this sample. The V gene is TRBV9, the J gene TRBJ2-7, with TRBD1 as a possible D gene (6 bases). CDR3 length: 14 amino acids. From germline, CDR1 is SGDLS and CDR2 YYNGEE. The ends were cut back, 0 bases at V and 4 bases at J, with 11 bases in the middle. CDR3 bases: TGTGCCAGCAGCGTAGGGGGGCAAGGGTACGAGCAGTACTTC. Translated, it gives CASSVGGQGYEQYF.

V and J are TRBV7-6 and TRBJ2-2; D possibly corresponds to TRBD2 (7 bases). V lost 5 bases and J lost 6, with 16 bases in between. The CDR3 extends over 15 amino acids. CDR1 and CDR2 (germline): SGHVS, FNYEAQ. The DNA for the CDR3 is TGTGCCAGCAGCCCGGGGGGCCTTGGGTCCGGGGAGCTGTTTTTT. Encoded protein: CASSPGGLGSGELFF.